The TCR beta chain described here comes from a study of CD8 T cells in Susac syndrome (dated 2019 in TCRdb). As for the study more broadly: The study used repertoire sequencing to test whether antigen drove CD8+ T cell activation and differentiation in Susac syndrome. Clonality of the CD8+ T cell repertoire was compared between roughly eleven healthy donors, approximately 14 Susac syndrome patients and roughly 16 multiple sclerosis patients.

About this clonotype: This clone's antigen is unknown. No much larger clone exists at a distance of one base, and base qualities are not known.

Study-wide conclusions, independent of this receptor: The number of individuals in the TCR sequencing and HLA analysis was recognized as being relatively small.

High-throughput TCR beta sequencing profiled peripheral blood CD8+ and CD4+ T cells from healthy donors, Susac syndrome patients and multiple sclerosis patients. The multiple sclerosis controls were treatment-naive patients whose relapsing-remitting disease, either stable or active, fulfilled the revised McDonald criteria. Bulk CD8+ and CD4+ T cells were purified by magnetic negative isolation, while CD8+ TEMRA cells were enriched using FACS. Blood was drawn into EDTA tubes, processed within 24 hours, and PBMCs were isolated by density gradient centrifugation. PBMCs destined for TCR sequencing were cryopreserved in liquid nitrogen and later thawed in a 37 °C water bath. The sorted or isolated CD4+, CD8+ and CD8+ TEMRA cells reached a purity of at least 90%. CDR1 is given as LGHNT and CDR2 as FRNRAP, both from the germline V gene. From the cysteine up to the phenylalanine, the CDR3 has a length of 13 residues. The DNA shown is the 39-base CDR3, in frame from base 1. Trimming takes 0 bases from V and 5 bases from J, and the germline ends sit 5 bases apart.

RNA was extracted using the RNeasy kit, and about 0.45 to 1 ug of the RNA was reverse transcribed with random hexamers. The immunoSEQ multiplex PCR assay, which covers 54 Vbeta and 13 Jbeta segments, was used to amplify TCR beta CDR3 regions. To correct PCR amplification bias, a synthetic template baseline was used for both primer optimization and computational correction. The original pipeline was this. Only productive sequences were kept, with reads annotated to V, D and J genes according to IMGT and analyzed in immunoSEQ Analyzer. Clonality was calculated as one minus the Shannon entropy normalized by log2 of the number of productive unique sequences. Public and private clones were assessed among the 100 most prevalent clones of each patient and control. Susac-specific clones were defined as absent from healthy and MS cohorts, 850 to 1,300 published viral clones and other ImmuneACCESS disease sequences. TCRdb took the public reads, trimmed them with fastp at Q25, ran MiXCR for clone calling and kept in-frame beta chains. Each entry merges the rows of one CDR3 protein and shows their most common DNA and genes. TCRdb assigned the V and J calls; the authors' analysis was not used. Here the sample has about 130,000 distinct CDR3 sequences; approximately 95% occur a single time. The ten largest clones take up less than 0.4% of the sample.

The V and J genes are TRBV12-5 and TRBJ2-4; the D gene cannot be resolved reliably. The sequenced sample consisted of CD8+ T cells from PBMCs. This TCR was sampled from a human donor with multiple sclerosis. The nucleotide sequence is given as TGTGCTAGTGGTTTGGTAGTTGAAAACATTCAGTACTTC. This encodes CASGLVVENIQYF.